A selection of T cell receptor beta chains follows, all from one sample in a study of technical replicates of blood from a handful of donors. Here immunoSEQ multiplex PCR was the method, and the copy in TCRdb shows in-frame clones only, minus some. This repertoire shows some 78,000 clones, about 93% found once; its top ten account for under 0.3%. Sequenced: T cells isolated from PBMCs. All receptors derive from a human donor in good health. Each CDR3 is given with its conserved first and last residue. Each record gives: clone size, J gene, D gene, V gene, CDR3 protein, CDR3 DNA. The D gene is left open where the match is weak. Rows may omit the clone size; those that give it use once, few, many or a size class.

>-|TRBJ2-2|-|TRBV7-9
CASSPAGELFF
TGTGCCAGCAGCCCAGCCGGGGAGCTGTTTTTT
>once|TRBJ1-2|-|TRBV9
CASSVAGYGYTF
TGTGCCAGCAGCGTAGCCGGCTATGGCTACACCTTC
>-|TRBJ2-7|TRBD1|TRBV5-1
CASSFGQASSYEQYF
TGCGCCAGCAGCTTTGGACAGGCGAGCTCCTACGAGCAGTACTTC
>-|TRBJ1-2|-|TRBV4-1
CASSQEEGGTGGYTF
TGCGCCAGCAGCCAAGAGGAGGGAGGGACGGGTGGCTACACCTTC
>-|TRBJ2-2|TRBD2|TRBV6-4
CASSRTSANTGELFF
TGTGCCAGCAGTCGGACTAGCGCGAACACCGGGGAGCTGTTTTTT
>few|TRBJ1-3|-|TRBV14
CASSPNRVGTIYF
TGTGCCAGCAGCCCCAACAGGGTCGGCACCATATATTTT
>-|TRBJ2-1|-|TRBV29-1
CSTDSRNEQFF
TGCAGCACTGACAGTAGGAATGAGCAGTTCTTC
>-|TRBJ2-5|TRBD2|TRBV29-1
CNVQGPGGTQYF
TGCAACGTGCAGGGACCGGGGGGGACCCAGTACTTC
>-|TRBJ2-5|TRBD1|TRBV5-6
CASSDRGGETQYF
TGTGCCAGCTCGGACAGGGGGGGGGAGACCCAGTACTTC
>-|TRBJ1-2|TRBD1|TRBV18
CASSPQGARDGYTF
TGTGCCAGCTCACCACAGGGGGCGCGTGATGGCTACACCTTC